This T cell receptor beta chain was captured in a study of blood T cell repertoires in COVID-19. About the research overall: Specimens from acute and convalescent COVID-19 originated in the United States, Italy and Spain. T cells, B-cell-depleted T cells, or PBMCs supplied cDNA or gDNA.

V was clipped by 4 bases and J by 4 bases, with 11 bases between them. Germline CDR1 LNHDA, CDR2 SQIVND (reference sequence). The CDR3 runs 14 residues. Under the authors' procedure: Amplification of reference gene primers was used by the study to estimate nucleated cell counts. Clones were read by immunoSEQ multiplex PCR, and TCRdb kept only the in-frame ones, dropping some. V, J and clone size derive from that table, while D and trimming were established from the DNA sequence. Of about 32,000 clones in the sample, more than 80% were seen once. The V gene is TRBV19, the J gene TRBJ1-5; D not certain. The sequence derives from a male donor with active COVID-19. The specimen sequenced was peripheral blood. CDR3 region: CASSNTANNQPQHF. CDR3 nucleotides: TGTGCCAGTAGTAACACAGCCAATAATCAGCCCCAGCATTTT. Drawing the rest from reference TRBV19 and TRBJ1-5, the complete variable domain is DGGITQSPKYLFRKEGQNVTLSCEQNLNHDAMYWYRQDPGQGLRLIYYSQIVNDFQKGDIAEGYSVSREKKESFPLTVTSAQKNPTAFYLCASSNTANNQPQHFGDGTRLSIL.